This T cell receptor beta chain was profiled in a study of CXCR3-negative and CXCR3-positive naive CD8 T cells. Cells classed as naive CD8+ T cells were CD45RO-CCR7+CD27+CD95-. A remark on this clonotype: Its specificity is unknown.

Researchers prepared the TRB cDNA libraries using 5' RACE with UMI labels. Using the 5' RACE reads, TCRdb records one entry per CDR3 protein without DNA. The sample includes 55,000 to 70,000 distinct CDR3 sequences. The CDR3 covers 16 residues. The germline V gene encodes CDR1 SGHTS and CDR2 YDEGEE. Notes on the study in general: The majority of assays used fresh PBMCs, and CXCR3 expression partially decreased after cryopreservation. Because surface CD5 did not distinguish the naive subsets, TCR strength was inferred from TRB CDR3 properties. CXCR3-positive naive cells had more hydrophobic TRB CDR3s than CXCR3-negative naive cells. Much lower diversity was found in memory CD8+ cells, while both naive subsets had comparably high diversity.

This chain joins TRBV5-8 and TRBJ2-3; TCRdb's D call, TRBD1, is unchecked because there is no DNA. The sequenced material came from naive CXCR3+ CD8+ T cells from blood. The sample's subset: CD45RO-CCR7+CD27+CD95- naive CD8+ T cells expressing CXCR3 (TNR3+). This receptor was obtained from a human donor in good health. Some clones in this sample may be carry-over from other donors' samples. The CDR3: CASSPGDRGSTDTQYF.